This T cell receptor (beta chain) was identified in a study of CD8 T cells in Susac syndrome. CDR1 is SQVTM, CDR2 ANQGSEA, per germline. Trimming stripped 0 bases from V and 6 bases from J, with 10 bases between. The CDR3 runs 13 residues. Blood CD8+ and CD4+ T cells underwent high-throughput TCR beta sequencing. TEMRA cells were FACS-enriched, unlike CD8+ and CD4+ T cells, which were negatively isolated. Reverse transcription of roughly 0.5 to 1 ug RNA was carried out with random hexamers. Each CDR3 protein is one row after TCRdb ran MiXCR on the immunoSEQ multiplex PCR reads. This sample yields 130,000 or so distinct CDR3 sequences, of which about 94% are seen a single time; about 0.28% belongs to the top ten.

Sequenced material: CD8+ T cells from PBMCs. This receptor was taken from a human donor with Susac syndrome. The chain is built from TRBV29-1 and TRBJ2-3, with D unclear. This chain's CDR3 is CSVEDLLGDTQYF. In DNA, the CDR3 is TGCAGCGTTGAAGATCTTTTAGGGGATACGCAGTATTTT.